The rows below give T cell receptor beta chains drawn from one sample of a study of blood T cell repertoires in COVID-19. Here immunoSEQ multiplex PCR was the method, and the copy in TCRdb shows in-frame clones only, minus some. The table records approximately 69,000 clones, more than 80% of them present only once. The sequenced sample was peripheral blood. The source is a woman in her 70s with acute or convalescent COVID-19. CDR3s include the opening cysteine and the closing phenylalanine or tryptophan. The order of the fields is V gene, clone size, D gene, J gene, CDR3 DNA, CDR3 protein. A D gene is named only where the DNA matches it firmly. A clone size is listed for some rows: how often the clone was seen (once, few, many), or a class if it is expanded.

>TRBV21-1|few|-|TRBJ2-7
TGTGCCAGCAGCCGGACTAGCGGGAACGAGCAGTACTTC
CASSRTSGNEQYF
>TRBV5-6|once|-|TRBJ1-2
TGTGCCAGCAGCTTTCTGTATGGCTACACCTTC
CASSFLYGYTF
>TRBV11-3|-|TRBD2|TRBJ2-3
TGTGCCAGCAGCGAGGCGGGGGTGGATACGCAGTATTTT
CASSEAGVDTQYF
>TRBV27|-|-|TRBJ1-5
TGTGCCAGCAGAAGTGAAAGAGGATATCAGCCCCAGCATTTT
CASRSERGYQPQHF
>TRBV6-6|-|TRBD1|TRBJ1-2
TGTGCCAACTATGACAGGGTCGGCTATGGCTACACCTTC
CANYDRVGYGYTF
>TRBV9|-|TRBD1|TRBJ1-6
TGTGCCAGCAGCGTAGCAAACAGGGGGCAGACCTCACCCCTCCACTTT
CASSVANRGQTSPLHF
>TRBV11-2|few|TRBD2|TRBJ2-1
TGTGCCAGCAGCTTAGATCTGATTCTAGCGGGTTCTTACAATGAGCAGTTCTTC
CASSLDLILAGSYNEQFF
>TRBV2|-|-|TRBJ1-1
TGTGCCAGCAGTTTGACAGCCAGGTACACTGAAGCTTTCTTT
CASSLTARYTEAFF
>TRBV4-1|few|-|TRBJ2-5
TGCGCCAGCAGCCTTGGGGGGTCAGCAGAGACCCAGTACTTC
CASSLGGSAETQYF
>TRBV6-1|few|-|TRBJ1-3
TGTGCCAGCAGTGAAATAGGGAGCTCTGGAAACACCATATATTTT
CASSEIGSSGNTIYF
>TRBV7-4|-|TRBD2|TRBJ2-7
TGTGCCAGCAGCCCGCAGACTAGCGGTTCCAACGAGCAGTACTTC
CASSPQTSGSNEQYF
>TRBV19|-|-|TRBJ2-7
TGTGCCAGTAGCCCGAGGGTTTTCTACGAGCAGTACTTC
CASSPRVFYEQYF
>TRBV6-6|-|TRBD1|TRBJ2-2
TGTGCCAGCAGGTTCCGGGACAGGGGTCCCACCGGGGAGCTGTTTTTT
CASRFRDRGPTGELFF
>TRBV5-1|-|TRBD1|TRBJ2-7
TGCGCCAGCACCTGGACTGGGACAGGGGGGATCGAGCAGTACTTC
CASTWTGTGGIEQYF
>TRBV11-3|few|TRBD1|TRBJ2-1
TGTGCCAGCAGCCCCAGGACAGGGACCAATGAGCAGTTCTTC
CASSPRTGTNEQFF
>TRBV10-3|-|TRBD1|TRBJ2-1
TGTGCCATCAGTGAGTCGGGACAGGGGAATGAGCAGTTCTTC
CAISESGQGNEQFF
>TRBV27|-|TRBD2|TRBJ2-3
TGTGCCAGCAAGTTTAGGGCTAGCGGGCCGGGGAAGGATACGCAGTATTTT
CASKFRASGPGKDTQYF
>TRBV18|once|-|TRBJ2-2
TGTGCCAGCTCACCACGGCAACTAAATAGCGTAACCGGGGAGCTGTTTTTT
CASSPRQLNSVTGELFF
>TRBV5-6|-|-|TRBJ2-4
TGTGCCAGCAGCTTGCGGGGAGTAGGATACTTC
CASSLRGVGYF
>TRBV28|-|-|TRBJ2-1
TGTGCCAGCAGTGTGGGGGGAGTTCCCTACAATGAGCAGTTCTTC
CASSVGGVPYNEQFF
>TRBV28|-|-|TRBJ1-5
TGTGCCAGCAGCCCGATTGGACAGACCCCGGGGCAGCCCCAGCATTTT
CASSPIGQTPGQPQHF
>TRBV6-2/TRBV6-3|-|-|TRBJ1-5
TGTGCCAGCAGTTACTCAGGGAGGAGTCGGAATCAGCCCCAGCATTTT
CASSYSGRSRNQPQHF
>TRBV10-3|-|TRBD1|TRBJ2-7
TGTGCCATCAGTGACACCGGGACAGGGTTGTGGGAGCAGTACTTC
CAISDTGTGLWEQYF
>TRBV28|-|-|TRBJ2-7
TGTGCCAGCAGTTTGACAGGTGGGATGGACGAGCAGTACTTC
CASSLTGGMDEQYF
>TRBV5-1|once|TRBD1|TRBJ2-3
TGCGCCAGCAGCTTGCCGGGACAGGGGACAGATACGCAGTATTTT
CASSLPGQGTDTQYF
>TRBV6-5|-|-|TRBJ2-7
TGTGCCAGCAGTACCGGGACTGCCCGCTACGAGCAGTACTTC
CASSTGTARYEQYF
>TRBV25-1|-|TRBD1|TRBJ2-7
TGTGCCACCCGAAGGACAGGAAGCTCCTACGAGCAGTACTTC
CATRRTGSSYEQYF
>TRBV28|-|TRBD1|TRBJ1-5
TGTGCCAGCAGTCCGGGACAGGGGCAGGTTCAGCCCCAGCATTTT
CASSPGQGQVQPQHF
>TRBV11-1|-|TRBD1|TRBJ2-5
TGTGCCAGCAGGGCGGACAGGGTTAAGACCCAGTACTTC
CASRADRVKTQYF
>TRBV4-1|-|-|TRBJ1-4
TGCGCCAGCAGCCCAGCGGGGGCAGGGGAGAATGAAAAACTGTTTTTT
CASSPAGAGENEKLFF
>TRBV7-8|few|-|TRBJ1-1
TGTGCCAGCAGCTGGGGCCCGAACACTGAAGCTTTCTTT
CASSWGPNTEAFF
>TRBV7-6|-|TRBD2|TRBJ2-7
TGTGCCAGCAGCCGTTCCGGGACTAGCTTTTACTCCTACGAGCAGTACTTC
CASSRSGTSFYSYEQYF
>TRBV6-1|-|TRBD1|TRBJ1-2
TGTGCCAGCAGTGAAGGACCCTATAAGGACAGGGGGAATGGCTACACCTTC
CASSEGPYKDRGNGYTF
>TRBV7-8|-|-|TRBJ1-3
TGTGCCAGCAGCCTATCCGGGGTCCTCTCTGGAAACACCATATATTTT
CASSLSGVLSGNTIYF
>TRBV5-5|once|-|TRBJ1-6
TGTGCCAGCAGCTTGTTCCCGGCAGGAAATAATTCACCCCTCCACTTT
CASSLFPAGNNSPLHF
>TRBV19|-|-|TRBJ2-7
TGTGCCAGTAGTCCCCGGGGGGCCAGGGCCCTCTACGAGCAGTACTTC
CASSPRGARALYEQYF
>TRBV13|-|TRBD2|TRBJ2-7
TGTGCCAGCAGCGATAGCGGGAGGGCCAAATACGAGCAGTACTTC
CASSDSGRAKYEQYF
>TRBV5-6|-|-|TRBJ2-7
TGTGCCAGCAGCTTGGTCAACGAGCAGTACTTC
CASSLVNEQYF
>TRBV9|-|TRBD1|TRBJ1-3
TGTGCCAGCAGCCTACGGACAGGGTCGGGGTTTGGAAACACCATATATTTT
CASSLRTGSGFGNTIYF
>TRBV27|-|TRBD2|TRBJ2-1
TGTGCCAGCAGTTTAGTAGGGGACTACTACAATGAGCAGTTCTTC
CASSLVGDYYNEQFF
>TRBV2|-|TRBD1|TRBJ1-2
TGTGCCAGCACCTTACAGGGGGCTGACTATGGCTACACCTTC
CASTLQGADYGYTF
>TRBV28|-|-|TRBJ1-3
TGTGCCAGCAGTAGTCAGGGCCTCAGCTCTGGAAACACCATATATTTT
CASSSQGLSSGNTIYF
>TRBV28|-|-|TRBJ1-1
TGTGCCAGCAGTTTAGAGGAATTGAACACTGAAGCTTTCTTT
CASSLEELNTEAFF
>TRBV27|-|TRBD1|TRBJ1-5
TGTGCCAGCAGTCAGGACAGGACTAGCAATCAGCCCCAGCATTTT
CASSQDRTSNQPQHF
>TRBV11-2|-|-|TRBJ1-1
TGTGCCAGCAGCCCCGGGACAAATACTGAAGCTTTCTTT
CASSPGTNTEAFF
>TRBV13|-|-|TRBJ2-1
TGTGCCAGCAGCTCTCGTGGAATAGGCGGTAGATACAATGAGCAGTTCTTC
CASSSRGIGGRYNEQFF
>TRBV3-1/TRBV3-2|-|TRBD2|TRBJ2-6
TGTGCCAGCAGCCCCCGCGGGGGGGGCCGTTCTGGGGCCAACGTCCTGACTTTC
CASSPRGGGRSGANVLTF
>TRBV7-2|-|TRBD1|TRBJ2-5
TGTGCCAGCAGCTTAGCCTTCCGGGACAGGGCCATATCCCCCCGGGAGACCCAGTACTTC
CASSLAFRDRAISPRETQYF
>TRBV7-6|-|-|TRBJ1-1
TGTGCCAGCAGCGCCGGACCCGGGATCGCTTTCTTT
CASSAGPGIAFF
>TRBV19|-|-|TRBJ1-5
TGTGCCAGTAGTATGGGGCAAAGAAGCAATCAGCCCCAGCATTTT
CASSMGQRSNQPQHF
>TRBV6-5|-|TRBD1|TRBJ2-5
TGTGCCAGCAAGAGGGACAGGGGGAAGGAGACCCAGTACTTC
CASKRDRGKETQYF
>TRBV12-3/TRBV12-4|once|-|TRBJ2-5
TGTGCCAGCAGTTCGGACTCAAAAGAGACCCAGTACTTC
CASSSDSKETQYF